A single sample is the source of the 7 T cell receptor beta chains below, sequenced in a study of blood T cells in healthy people across ages (dated by TCRdb to the mid-2010s). Library prep was done by 5' RACE. Sequencing took place on an Illumina HiSeq 2500. A second PCR of about 7 to 12 cycles was run with a J-beta primer mix and a sample-barcoded 5' primer. TCRdb redid the processing of the public reads, applying fastp at Q25 and MiXCR, and retained in-frame beta chains. Rows with one shared CDR3 protein collapse into an entry with the most common genes and DNA. This sample has some 710,000 distinct CDR3 sequences in its table, and around half of those were observed once. The leading ten clones occupy 15% to 20% of the sample. What was sequenced was blood. The receptors originated from a man aged 80 or over in good health.

The chain links TRBV28 to TRBJ1-2; D is unresolved. Germline-derived CDR1 and CDR2 are MDHEN and SYDVKM. The CDR3 contains 13 residues. V was clipped by 6 bases and J by 2 bases, with 10 bases between them. The DNA of the CDR3 is TGTGCCAGCAGCCTACAGTCAAACTATGGCTACACCTTC. Translation: CASSLQSNYGYTF.

The chain uses TRBV5-1 and TRBJ1-4, with 7 bases that match TRBD1. CDR1 SGHRS and CDR2 YFSETQ come from the germline V gene. The ends lost 3 bases at V and 8 bases at J; junction bases unmatched: 10. The CDR3 length is 15 residues. The CDR3, as DNA: TGCGCCAGCAGCTCTCAGACAGGGACGGAGGAAAAACTGTTTTTT. Encoded protein: CASSSQTGTEEKLFF. Supplemented by reference TRBV5-1 and TRBJ1-4, the full variable domain reads KAGVTQTPRYLIKTRGQQVTLSCSPISGHRSVSWYQQTPGQGLQFLFEYFSETQRNKGNFPGRFSGRQFSNSRSEMNVSTLELGDSALYLCASSSQTGTEEKLFFGSGTQLSVL.

This CDR3 reads CASSLDSDFYNEQFF. The CDR3 nucleotides are TGTGCCAGCAGCTTGGACAGCGACTTCTACAATGAGCAGTTCTTC. V and J are TRBV5-5 and TRBJ2-1; D not resolved. CDR1 is SGHKS, CDR2 YYEKEE, per germline (reference sequence). The CDR3 contains 15 residues. V was cut by 0 bases and J by 3 bases, with 10 bases left in between.

The rearrangement uses TRBV12-3 or TRBV12-4 and TRBJ2-2; 13 bases line up with TRBD2. V trimming: 5 bases; J trimming: 5 bases; junction bases outside the gene matches: 5. This CDR3 has 16 residues. The CDR3 DNA sequence: TGTGCCAGCAGTCCGCCGGGACTAGCGGGAACCGGGGAGCTGTTTTTT. As protein: CASSPPGLAGTGELFF.

In its sample, this clonotype was seen many times. The chain has TRBV7-2 and TRBJ2-7; TRBD2 matches 7 bases. Germline V gene sequence: CDR1 SGHTA, CDR2 FQGNSA. The V gene end was trimmed by 1 base and the J gene end by 3 bases; junction bases not matched to a gene: 6. CDR3 length equals 15 residues. CDR3 sequence (DNA): TGTGCCAGCAGCTTAGGGCTAGCGGTAAACTACGAGCAGTACTTC. Translation gives CASSLGLAVNYEQYF.

This clonotype was observed a handful of times. The chain couples TRBV4-3 to TRBJ2-3; TRBD1 is a possible D gene (5 bases). The V end was cut by 3 bases, the J end by 8 bases, with 12 bases between. Germline CDR1 reads LGHNA; CDR2 reads YSLEER. CDR3 length: 13 amino acids. This CDR3 reads CASSQTTDSTQYF. CDR3 sequence (DNA): TGCGCCAGCAGCCAGACGACTGACAGTACGCAGTATTTT.

The chain joins TRBV27 to TRBJ2-3; TRBD2 agrees at 9 bases. This CDR3 is 13 amino acids long. Germline V gene lookup returns CDR1 MNHEY and CDR2 SMNVEV (reference sequence). J gave up 4 bases and V 5 bases, and 1 base lay outside the gene matches. Written as DNA, the CDR3 is TGTGCCAGCAGTAAGCGGGAGGCAGATACGCAGTATTTT. This gives the protein CASSKREADTQYF.